The 7 T cell receptor beta chains in this list originate from one sample, sequenced in a study of T cell repertoires in cytomegalovirus infection. A single record per CDR3 protein comes from TCRdb applying MiXCR to the reads. The data hold some 560,000 distinct CDR3 sequences, with approximately 40% observed a single time. Their antigens are not known. Here the sequenced sample was cultured PBMCs, taken from culture after CMV antigen stimulation. Receptors originate from a human donor in good health (CMV status not recorded). Some clones in this sample may be carry-over from other donors' samples.

The J gene is TRBJ2-4, the V gene TRBV20-1; 8 bases are shared with TRBD1. The CDR3 loop spans 14 amino acids. The germline CDR1 and CDR2 sequences are DFQATT and SNEGSKA (reference sequence). V shed 4 bases, J shed 9 bases, and the junction held 11 bases outside the gene matches. This CDR3 reads CSATRTGIFGIQYF. DNA of the CDR3: TGCAGTGCTACCAGGACAGGGATCTTTGGCATTCAGTACTTC.

The chain links TRBV5-4 to TRBJ1-3; D possibly corresponds to TRBD1 (6 bases). V was cut by 3 bases and J by 2 bases, with 9 bases left in between. The CDR3 extends over 14 amino acids. CDR1 SGHNT and CDR2 YYREEE come from the germline V gene (reference sequence). This chain's CDR3 is CASSSGTPGNTIYF. CDR3 DNA: TGTGCCAGCAGCTCCGGGACACCTGGAAACACCATATATTTT.

This clonotype came up a few times. CDR3 sequence: CASSLISGQPQHF. The CDR3 nucleotides are TGTGCCAGCAGTCTCATAAGCGGTCAGCCCCAGCATTTT. This chain joins TRBV7-6 and TRBJ1-5, with D uncertain. Per germline, CDR1 SGHVS and CDR2 FNYEAQ. The CDR3 contains 13 residues. V was pared by 6 bases and J by 6 bases, with 12 bases between.

Only a few counts were recorded for this clonotype. V is TRBV5-1 and J is TRBJ2-1; D may be TRBD1 (6 bases). Germline V gene data show CDR1 as SGHRS and CDR2 as YFSETQ. This CDR3 comprises 14 residues. Deletions cut 4 bases from V and 6 bases from J, with 14 bases between. The chain's CDR3 is CASSVLQGGNEQFF. In DNA, the CDR3 is TGCGCCAGCAGCGTCCTACAGGGCGGCAATGAGCAGTTCTTC.

This clonotype was found many times. The V gene is TRBV7-2, the J gene TRBJ2-7; D uncertain. CDR1 is SGHTA, CDR2 FQGNSA, per germline. The CDR3 extends over 13 amino acids. V lost 2 bases and J 0 bases, leaving 5 bases between the germline ends. The CDR3 DNA is TGTGCCAGCAGCTTACAGAGCTCCTACGAGCAGTACTTC. As protein: CASSLQSSYEQYF. The complete variable domain, with remaining parts taken from reference TRBV7-2 and TRBJ2-7, reads GAGVSQSPSNKVTEKGKDVELRCDPISGHTALYWYRQSLGQGLEFLIYFQGNSAPDKSGLPSDRFSAERTGGSVSTLTIQRTQQEDSAVYLCASSLQSSYEQYFGPGTRLTVT.

In its sample, this clonotype was seen a few times. The V gene is TRBV7-2, the J gene TRBJ2-1; D may be TRBD1 (6 bases). The V gene lost 0 bases and the J gene lost 9 bases, with 9 bases spanning the gap. CDR3 length equals 13 residues. Germline-derived CDR1 and CDR2 are SGHTA and FQGNSA. In DNA, the CDR3 is TGTGCCAGCAGCTTAGCCGGGACATTTGAGCAGTTCTTC. Encoded protein: CASSLAGTFEQFF.

The V and J genes are TRBV20-1 and TRBJ2-1; D ambiguous. Germline lookup yields CDR1 DFQATT and CDR2 SNEGSKA (reference sequence). The CDR3 is made up of 17 amino acids. Trimming removed 4 bases at V and 8 bases at J, with 27 bases between. CDR3 protein: CSAKRGSASNIYHEQFF. The CDR3 nucleotides read TGCAGTGCTAAGAGAGGCTCCGCGTCCAACATTTACCATGAGCAGTTCTTC.